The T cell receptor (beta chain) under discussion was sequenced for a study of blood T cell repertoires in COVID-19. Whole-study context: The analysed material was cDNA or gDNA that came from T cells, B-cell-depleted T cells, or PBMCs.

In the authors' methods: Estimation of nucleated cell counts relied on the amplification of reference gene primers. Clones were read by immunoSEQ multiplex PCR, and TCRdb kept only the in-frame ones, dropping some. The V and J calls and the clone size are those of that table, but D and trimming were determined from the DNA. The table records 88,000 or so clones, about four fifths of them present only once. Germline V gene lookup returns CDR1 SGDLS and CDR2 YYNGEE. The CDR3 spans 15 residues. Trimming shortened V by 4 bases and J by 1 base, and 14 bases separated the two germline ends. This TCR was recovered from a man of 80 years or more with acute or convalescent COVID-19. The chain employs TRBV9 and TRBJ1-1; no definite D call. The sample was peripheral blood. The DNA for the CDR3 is TGTGCCAGCAGCCCCTCCCTAGACCGGAACACTGAAGCTTTCTTT. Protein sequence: CASSPSLDRNTEAFF.